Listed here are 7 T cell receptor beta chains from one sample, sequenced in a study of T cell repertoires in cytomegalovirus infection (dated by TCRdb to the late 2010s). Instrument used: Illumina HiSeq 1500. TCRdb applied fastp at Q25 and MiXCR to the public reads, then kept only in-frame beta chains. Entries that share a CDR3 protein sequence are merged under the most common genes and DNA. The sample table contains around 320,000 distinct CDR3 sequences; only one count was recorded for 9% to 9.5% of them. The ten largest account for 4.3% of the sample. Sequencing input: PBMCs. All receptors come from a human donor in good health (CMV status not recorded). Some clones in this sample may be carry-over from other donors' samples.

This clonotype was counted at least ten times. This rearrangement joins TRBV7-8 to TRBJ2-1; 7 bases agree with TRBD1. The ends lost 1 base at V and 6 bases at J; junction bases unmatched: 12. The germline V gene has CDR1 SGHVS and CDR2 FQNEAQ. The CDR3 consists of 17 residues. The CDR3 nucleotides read TGTGCCAGCAGCTTAGATAGGGCCAGGGGGAGTCCCAATGAGCAGTTCTTC. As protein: CASSLDRARGSPNEQFF.

The CDR3 DNA reads TGCAGTGCTAGACCGGACAATCAGCCCCAGCATTTT. It specifies CSARPDNQPQHF. The chain links TRBV20-1 to TRBJ1-5; no clear D. Trimming removed 2 bases from V and 3 bases from J, with 5 bases in between. The CDR3 spans 12 residues. The germline CDR1 and CDR2 sequences are DFQATT and SNEGSKA (reference sequence).

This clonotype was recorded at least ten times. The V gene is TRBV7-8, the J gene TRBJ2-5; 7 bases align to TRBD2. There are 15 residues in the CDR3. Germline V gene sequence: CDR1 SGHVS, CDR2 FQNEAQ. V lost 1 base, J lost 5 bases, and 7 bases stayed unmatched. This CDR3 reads CASSLVEVGGETQYF. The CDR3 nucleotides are TGTGCCAGCAGCTTAGTCGAGGTCGGGGGGGAGACCCAGTACTTC. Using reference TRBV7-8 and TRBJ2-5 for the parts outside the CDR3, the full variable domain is GAGVSQSPRYKVAKRGQDVALRCDPISGHVSLFWYQQALGQGPEFLTYFQNEAQLDKSGLPSDRFFAERPEGSVSTLKIQRTQQEDSAVYLCASSLVEVGGETQYFGPGTRLLVL.

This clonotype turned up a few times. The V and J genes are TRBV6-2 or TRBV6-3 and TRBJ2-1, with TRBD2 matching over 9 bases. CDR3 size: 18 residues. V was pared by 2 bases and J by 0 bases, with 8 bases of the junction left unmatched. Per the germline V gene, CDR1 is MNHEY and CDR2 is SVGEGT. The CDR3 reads CASSYKAGGLSSYNEQFF. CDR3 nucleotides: TGTGCCAGCAGTTACAAAGCGGGAGGATTGAGCTCCTACAATGAGCAGTTCTTC.

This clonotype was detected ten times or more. CDR3 sequence: CASSLARPQPEAFF. Written as DNA, the CDR3 is TGTGCCAGCAGTTTAGCTCGCCCTCAACCTGAAGCTTTCTTT. The rearrangement links TRBV12-3 or TRBV12-4 to TRBJ1-1; D gene ambiguous. V was cut by 0 bases and J by 6 bases, with 11 bases left in between. This CDR3 comprises 14 residues.

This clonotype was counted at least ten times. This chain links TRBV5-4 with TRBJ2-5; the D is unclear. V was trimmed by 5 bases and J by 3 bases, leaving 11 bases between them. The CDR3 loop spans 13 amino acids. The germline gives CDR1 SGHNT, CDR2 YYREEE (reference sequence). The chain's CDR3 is CASSRSLEETQYF. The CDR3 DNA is TGTGCCAGCAGTCGCTCACTTGAAGAGACCCAGTACTTC.

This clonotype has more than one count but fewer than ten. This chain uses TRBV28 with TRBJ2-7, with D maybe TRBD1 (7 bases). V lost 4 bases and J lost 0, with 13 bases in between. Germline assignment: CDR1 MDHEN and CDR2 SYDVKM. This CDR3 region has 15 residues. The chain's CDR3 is CASSSGGTVSYEQYF. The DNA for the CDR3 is TGTGCCAGCAGTTCTGGGGGGACAGTCTCCTACGAGCAGTACTTC.